Included here is one T cell receptor (beta chain) sequence, with context. The data originate from a study of blood T cell repertoires in COVID-19. The data were produced by immunoSEQ multiplex PCR, yet TCRdb's version contains in-frame clones alone and is incomplete. The sample carries under 300,000 clones, roughly three quarters recorded once. The V gene's germline CDR1 is SGHTA and CDR2 FQGNSA. V shed 5 bases, J shed 7 bases, and the junction held 5 bases outside the gene matches. This CDR3 is built from 14 residues. This sequence joins TRBV7-2 and TRBJ1-6, with 7 bases lining up with TRBD1. The sequence was obtained from a woman in her forties with active or convalescent COVID-19. The sample comprised peripheral blood. CDR3 nucleotides: TGTGCCAGCAGCCCCGGGACAGTGAATTCACCCCTCCACTTT. Amino acids: CASSPGTVNSPLHF.